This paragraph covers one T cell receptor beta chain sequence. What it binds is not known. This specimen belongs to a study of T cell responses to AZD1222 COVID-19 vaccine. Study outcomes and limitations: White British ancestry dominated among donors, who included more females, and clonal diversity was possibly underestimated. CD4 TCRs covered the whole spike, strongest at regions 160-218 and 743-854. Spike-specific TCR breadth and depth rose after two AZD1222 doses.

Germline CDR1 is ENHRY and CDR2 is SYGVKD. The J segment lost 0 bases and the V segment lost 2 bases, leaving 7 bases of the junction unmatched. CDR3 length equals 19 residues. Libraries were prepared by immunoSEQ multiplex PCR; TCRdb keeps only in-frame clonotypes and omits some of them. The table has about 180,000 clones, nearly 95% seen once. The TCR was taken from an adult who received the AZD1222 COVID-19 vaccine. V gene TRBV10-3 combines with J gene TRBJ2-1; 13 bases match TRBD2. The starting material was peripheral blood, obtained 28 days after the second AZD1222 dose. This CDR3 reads CAISEGGLAGTHSYNEQFF. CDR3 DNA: TGTGCCATCAGTGAGGGGGGACTAGCGGGAACCCACTCCTACAATGAGCAGTTCTTC.